The clone carrying this TCR beta chain was observed at least ten times. PCR was performed a second time for roughly 7 to 11 cycles using a sample-barcoded 5' primer and a J-beta primer mix. Each CDR3 protein gets one entry after TCRdb re-called the 5' RACE reads with MiXCR. This repertoire shows roughly 1,500,000 distinct CDR3 sequences, roughly 40% found once; its top ten account for 7.9%. Each donor's blood draw was 7.5 to 10 milliliters of peripheral blood. This sample was taken from a study of blood T cells in healthy people across ages. This CDR3 has 14 amino acids. The germline V gene has CDR1 ENHRY and CDR2 SYGVKD. V was clipped by 10 bases and J by 6 bases; unmatched bases: 13.

This sequence originates from a woman in her late teens or twenties in good health. Sequenced: blood. This sequence joins TRBV10-3 and TRBJ2-7; 9 bases agree with TRBD1. CDR3 region: CATTQDRGSTEQYF. CDR3 nucleotides: TGTGCCACAACACAGGACAGGGGATCAACCGAGCAGTACTTC.